Following are 7 T cell receptor beta chains from one sample sequenced in a study of blood T cell repertoires in COVID-19. Sequencing used immunoSEQ multiplex PCR; TCRdb keeps in-frame clones, though not all of them. Of more than 95,000 clones in the sample, about 89% were seen once. Sample: peripheral blood. These receptors were collected from a human donor in a cohort sampled during active COVID-19.

This chain uses TRBV9 with TRBJ2-1; 7 bases line up with TRBD2. This CDR3 has 15 residues. Germline V gives CDR1 SGDLS, CDR2 YYNGEE. The trim removed 2 bases at V and 4 bases at J, leaving 6 bases unmatched. CDR3 sequence: CASSVGGELYNEQFF. DNA of the CDR3: TGTGCCAGCAGCGTTGGGGGGGAGCTTTACAATGAGCAGTTCTTC.

The rearrangement links TRBV5-1 to TRBJ2-2; D not certain. The length of the CDR3 is 14 residues. V lost 7 bases to trimming and J lost 0 bases, with 10 bases between them. Germline values: CDR1 SGHRS, CDR2 YFSETQ. The CDR3 sequence: CASGSKSNTGELFF. CDR3 bases: TGCGCCAGCGGTTCTAAATCGAACACCGGGGAGCTGTTTTTT.

The rearrangement links TRBV7-9 to TRBJ1-1; D might be TRBD1 (6 bases). With 5 bases removed from V and 3 bases from J, the gap between germline ends came to 19 bases. Germline assignment: CDR1 SEHNR and CDR2 FQNEAQ (reference sequence). The CDR3 extends over 16 amino acids. The CDR3 DNA sequence: TGTGCCAGCAGCCAACCACCTAACAGGGTGGACACTGAAGCTTTCTTT. Protein product: CASSQPPNRVDTEAFF.

The chain is built from TRBV27 and TRBJ2-7, with TRBD2 as a possible D gene (5 bases). V lost 5 bases to trimming and J lost 3 bases, with 11 bases between them. CDR1 MNHEY and CDR2 SMNVEV come from the germline V gene (reference sequence). The CDR3 spans 13 residues. The CDR3 is CASSIRSGYEQYF. CDR3 sequence (DNA): TGTGCCAGCAGTATCCGGAGCGGCTACGAGCAGTACTTC.

The chain recombines TRBV2 with TRBJ1-5; 8 bases align to TRBD1. CDR3 length: 13 residues. Trimming removed 6 bases from V and 3 bases from J; junction bases left unmatched: 1. Germline CDR1 reads SNHLY; CDR2 reads FYNNEI. Written as DNA, the CDR3 is TGTGCCAGCAGGGGACAGGCCAATCAGCCCCAGCATTTT. Translating it yields CASRGQANQPQHF.

V usage is TRBV9 and J usage is TRBJ2-7, with D maybe TRBD2 (6 bases). The germline V gene encodes CDR1 SGDLS and CDR2 YYNGEE. CDR3 length: 13 amino acids. V dropped 4 bases and J dropped 6 bases, with 14 bases sitting between them. CDR3 in amino acids: CASSPWEEGEQYF. CDR3 DNA sequence: TGTGCCAGCAGCCCCTGGGAGGAAGGCGAGCAGTACTTC. The variable domain in full, completed from reference TRBV9 and TRBJ2-7, reads DSGVTQTPKHLITATGQRVTLRCSPRSGDLSVYWYQQSLDQGLQFLIQYYNGEERAKGNILERFSAQQFPDLHSELNLSSLELGDSALYFCASSPWEEGEQYFGPGTRLTVT.

This chain uses TRBV27 with TRBJ1-1; 12 bases are a match to TRBD1. V lost 5 bases and J lost 12; bases outside the gene matches: 13. Per the germline V gene, CDR1 is MNHEY and CDR2 is SMNVEV (reference sequence). The CDR3 is made up of 15 amino acids. CDR3 DNA sequence: TGTGCCAGCAGTCCCGAGGGACAGGGGGCGAGGTCACCTTTCTTT. Amino acids: CASSPEGQGARSPFF.